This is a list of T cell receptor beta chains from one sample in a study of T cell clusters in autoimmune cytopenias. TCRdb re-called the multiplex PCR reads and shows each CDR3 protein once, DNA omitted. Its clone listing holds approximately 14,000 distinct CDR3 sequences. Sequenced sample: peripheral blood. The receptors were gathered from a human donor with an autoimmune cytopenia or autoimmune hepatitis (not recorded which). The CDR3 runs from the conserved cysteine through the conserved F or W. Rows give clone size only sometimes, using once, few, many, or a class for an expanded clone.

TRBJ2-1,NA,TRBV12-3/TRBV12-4,CASSPADRGRRYEQFF
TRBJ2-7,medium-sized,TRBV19,CANKQGQRAYEQYF
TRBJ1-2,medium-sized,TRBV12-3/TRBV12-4,CASSSPGQGNYGYTF
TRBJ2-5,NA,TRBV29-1,CSVVKPYQETQYF
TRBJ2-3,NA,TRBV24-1,CASPWGTDTQYF
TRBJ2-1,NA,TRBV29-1,CSVVSRYNEQFF
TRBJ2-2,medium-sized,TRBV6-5,CASRDQVDTGELFF
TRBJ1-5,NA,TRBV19,CASTTGGDPYSNQPQHF
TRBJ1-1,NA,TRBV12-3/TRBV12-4,CASGTGALNTEAFF
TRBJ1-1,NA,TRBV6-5,CASSPDRLLEAFF
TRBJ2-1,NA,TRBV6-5,CASSDGTSGRFEQFF
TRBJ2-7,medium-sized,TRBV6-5,CASRRGGTGASEQYF
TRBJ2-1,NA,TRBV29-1,CSAIAGGGEQFF
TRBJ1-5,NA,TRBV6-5,CASRAAGTNQPQHF
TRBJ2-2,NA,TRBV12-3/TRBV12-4,CASSLEGGRTGELFF
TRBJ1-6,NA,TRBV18,CASSLRRGVGNSPLHF
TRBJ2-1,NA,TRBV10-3,CAISARGENEQFF
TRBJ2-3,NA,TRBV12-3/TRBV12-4,CASSPRTSGYTDTQYF
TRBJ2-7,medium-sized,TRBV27,CASSYRRSYEQYF
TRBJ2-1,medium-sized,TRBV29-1,CSVETPSIASNEQFF
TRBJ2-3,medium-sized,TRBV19,CASSKTIGTDTQYF
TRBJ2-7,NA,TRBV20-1,CSAAGGGYEQYF
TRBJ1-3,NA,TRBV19,CASSIGQLGNTIYF
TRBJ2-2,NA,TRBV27,CATRFGRDTGELFF
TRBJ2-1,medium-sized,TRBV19,CASISSNEQFF
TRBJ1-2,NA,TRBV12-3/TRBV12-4,CASSPPGGPLAGGYTF
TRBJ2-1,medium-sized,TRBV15,CATSRRSSYNEQFF
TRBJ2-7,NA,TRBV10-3,CAISGGLADYEQYF
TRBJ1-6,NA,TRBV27,CASSLGETYNSPLHF
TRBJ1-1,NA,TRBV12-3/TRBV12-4,CASSLLISGDTEAFF
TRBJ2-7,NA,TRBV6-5,CASSPTWGQSSYKQYF
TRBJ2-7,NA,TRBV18,CASSPLERENSYEQYF